This paragraph reports one T cell receptor beta chain. The antigen is not known. This entry comes from a study of T cell responses to AZD1222 COVID-19 vaccine. Study outcomes and limitations: Donors were largely white British and mainly female; clonal diversity was possibly underestimated.

The CDR3 has 16 residues. Trimming removed 1 base at V and 0 bases at J, with 13 bases between. The germline gives CDR1 MGHRA, CDR2 YSYEKL. Assay used: immunoSEQ multiplex PCR; TCRdb lists only in-frame clones, some missing. This table has 200,000 or so clones, approximately 95% appearing once. This TCR derives from an adult who received the AZD1222 COVID-19 vaccine. The chain carries TRBV4-1 and TRBJ2-7; the D gene could be TRBD1 or TRBD2 (7 bases each). The sample in question was peripheral blood, obtained 28 days after the second AZD1222 dose. The CDR3 coding sequence is TGCGCCAGCAGCCAAGGGGGAGGGGGCTACTCCTACGAGCAGTACTTC. Translating gives CASSQGGGGYSYEQYF.